This entry lists 16 T cell receptor beta chains sequenced from one sample in a study of control samples from healthy donors and cancer patients. Sequencing used immunoSEQ multiplex PCR; TCRdb keeps in-frame clones, though not all of them. The sample records 100,000 to 150,000 clones, 75% to 95% being singletons. The sample comprised blood. The receptors here all came from a young man in good health.

V and J are TRBV6-1 and TRBJ1-2, with D possibly TRBD1 on 5 matching bases. The CDR3 spans 20 residues. Germline V gene lookup returns CDR1 MNHNS and CDR2 SASEGT. Trimming stripped 0 bases from V and 6 bases from J, with 29 bases between. The CDR3 region is CASSEASGEGRKQFSNGYTF. In DNA form, the CDR3 reads TGTGCCAGCAGTGAAGCTTCCGGGGAGGGGAGGAAGCAATTTAGTAATGGCTACACCTTC.

This chain connects TRBV11-3 to TRBJ1-1; D is ambiguous. The CDR3 covers 13 residues. Germline-derived CDR1 and CDR2 are SGHNT and YENEEA. Trimming shortened V by 3 bases and J by 0 bases, and 5 bases separated the two germline ends. The CDR3 protein is CASSFSVNTEAFF. The CDR3 DNA is TGTGCCAGCAGCTTCTCGGTGAACACTGAAGCTTTCTTT.

Here the CDR3 DNA reads TGCGCCAGCAGCTCGGGCCCATCTGGGGCCAACGTCCTGACTTTC. This sequence encodes CASSSGPSGANVLTF. V is TRBV5-1 and J is TRBJ2-6, with D hard to call. The CDR3 covers 15 residues. The germline V gene encodes CDR1 SGHRS and CDR2 YFSETQ. The ends were cut back, 3 bases at V and 1 base at J, with 8 bases in the middle.

The V call is TRBV24-1, the J call TRBJ2-3; 9 nucleotides agree with TRBD2. CDR3 size: 16 residues. Germline V gene data show CDR1 as KGHDR and CDR2 as SFDVKD. With 4 bases clipped from V and 0 bases from J, the junction kept 4 bases outside the gene matches. The CDR3 reads CATSDHTSGSTDTQYF. The CDR3 DNA sequence: TGTGCCACCAGTGACCATACTAGCGGGAGCACAGATACGCAGTATTTT.

The chain has TRBV5-4 and TRBJ2-2; D gene uncertain. CDR1 and CDR2 (germline): SGHNT, YYREEE (reference sequence). V was trimmed by 2 bases and J by 1 base, leaving 6 bases between them. CDR3 length equals 14 residues. The CDR3 loop reads CASSLVENTGELFF. DNA for the CDR3: TGTGCCAGCAGCTTAGTAGAGAACACCGGGGAGCTGTTTTTT. The whole variable domain, filled in from reference TRBV5-4 and TRBJ2-2, reads ETGVTQSPTHLIKTRGQQVTLRCSSQSGHNTVSWYQQALGQGPQFIFQYYREEENGRGNFPPRFSGLQFPNYSSELNVNALELDDSALYLCASSLVENTGELFFGEGSRLTVL.

V and J are TRBV28 and TRBJ1-4; 7 bases are shared with TRBD1. The CDR3 length is 15 residues. The ends lost 5 bases at V and 8 bases at J; junction bases unmatched: 11. Looked up from germline, CDR1 is MDHEN and CDR2 is SYDVKM. The CDR3 region has the DNA TGTGCCAGCAGTCAACTATTCGGGACAGAAGAAAAACTGTTTTTT. Translated, it gives CASSQLFGTEEKLFF.

This clone was detected once. The CDR3 coding sequence is TGTGCCAGCAGCCCAGCGGACAGGGGGCTTTATGGGGCCAACGTCCTGACTTTC. It encodes CASSPADRGLYGANVLTF. The chain employs TRBV3-1 (or the pseudogene TRBV3-2) and TRBJ2-6; 11 nucleotides match TRBD1. Trimming at V came to 4 bases and at J to 3 bases, leaving 8 bases not matched to a gene. Per germline, CDR1 LGHDT and CDR2 YNNKEL (reference sequence). CDR3 length equals 18 residues.

The rearrangement links TRBV30 to TRBJ1-2, with a possible D match to TRBD1 (6 bases). Looked up from germline, CDR1 is GTSNPN and CDR2 is SVGIG (reference sequence). Deletions cut 2 bases from V and 1 base from J, with 8 bases between. The CDR3 is 13 amino acids. The CDR3 DNA reads TGTGCCTGGAGTCGAGGGGGTAACTATGGCTACACCTTC. Translating gives CAWSRGGNYGYTF.

This clone was detected a few times. At one of its ends the junction is not consistent with the germline gene, which may arise from a read error. The chain carries TRBV6-1 and TRBJ2-5; D call uncertain. The germline gives CDR1 MNHNS, CDR2 SASEGT. The CDR3 loop spans 12 amino acids. The CDR3: CASNEQAETQYF. The CDR3 coding sequence is TGTGCCAGCAATGAACAAGCAGAGACCCAGTACTTC.

This rearrangement joins TRBV7-9 to TRBJ2-2; D might be TRBD2 (6 bases). The CDR3 is made up of 16 amino acids. V lost 5 bases and J 4 bases, leaving 17 bases between the germline ends. Germline lookup yields CDR1 SEHNR and CDR2 FQNEAQ (reference sequence). CDR3 DNA sequence: TGTGCCAGCAGCAGGTTTGGGGAGGCGACCACCGGGGAGCTGTTTTTT. Encoded protein: CASSRFGEATTGELFF.

The chain has TRBV7-9 and TRBJ2-1, with 9 bases identical to TRBD1. V was clipped by 7 bases and J by 4 bases; unmatched bases: 2. CDR3 length equals 13 residues. From germline, CDR1 is SEHNR and CDR2 FQNEAQ (reference sequence). The CDR3 DNA reads as TGTGCCAGCACGACAGGGGGTTACAATGAGCAGTTCTTC. Protein: CASTTGGYNEQFF.

The CDR3 is CASSVGLGLAADTQYF. The CDR3 DNA reads TGTGCCAGCAGCGTGGGGTTAGGACTAGCAGCAGATACGCAGTATTTT. The chain carries TRBV7-3 and TRBJ2-3, with TRBD2 matching over 8 bases. Germline CDR1 SGHTA, CDR2 FQGTGA. The ends lost 5 bases at V and 4 bases at J; junction bases unmatched: 11. This CDR3 has 16 amino acids.

The rearrangement links TRBV6-5 to TRBJ2-1; D perhaps matches TRBD2 (6 bases). Germline V CDR1 and CDR2: MNHEY, SVGAGI. V was trimmed by 5 bases and J by 9 bases, leaving 17 bases between them. This CDR3 region has 14 residues. The CDR3 nucleotides read TGTGCCAGCAGTCTTCCTGGGGGGTATGGTGAGCAGTTCTTC. As protein: CASSLPGGYGEQFF.

The chain uses TRBV7-8 and TRBJ1-5; no clear D. From germline, CDR1 is SGHVS and CDR2 FQNEAQ. Trimming removed 3 bases from V and 4 bases from J, with 4 bases in between. This CDR3 region has 12 residues. In nucleotides, the CDR3 is TGTGCCAGCAGCTTTCCAAATCAGCCCCAGCATTTT. Its protein is CASSFPNQPQHF.

This clone has a single count. The V gene is TRBV7-9, the J gene TRBJ1-2, with D maybe TRBD1 (5 bases). The CDR3 extends over 17 amino acids. Germline V gene lookup returns CDR1 SEHNR and CDR2 FQNEAQ (reference sequence). Trimming left V 5 bases short and J 4 bases short, with 23 bases between. Here the CDR3 reads CASSLMGVGQGSYGYTF. CDR3 DNA: TGTGCCAGCAGCCTCATGGGGGTTGGCCAGGGAAGCTATGGCTACACCTTC.

This clone was detected only a few times. The V call is TRBV12-3 or TRBV12-4, the J call TRBJ1-1, with D unresolved. The CDR3 sequence is 13 residues long. The V end was cut by 6 bases, the J end by 1 base, with 9 bases between. The CDR3 nucleotides read TGTGCCAGCAGATCTACGGGGAACACTGAAGCTTTCTTT. Protein sequence: CASRSTGNTEAFF.